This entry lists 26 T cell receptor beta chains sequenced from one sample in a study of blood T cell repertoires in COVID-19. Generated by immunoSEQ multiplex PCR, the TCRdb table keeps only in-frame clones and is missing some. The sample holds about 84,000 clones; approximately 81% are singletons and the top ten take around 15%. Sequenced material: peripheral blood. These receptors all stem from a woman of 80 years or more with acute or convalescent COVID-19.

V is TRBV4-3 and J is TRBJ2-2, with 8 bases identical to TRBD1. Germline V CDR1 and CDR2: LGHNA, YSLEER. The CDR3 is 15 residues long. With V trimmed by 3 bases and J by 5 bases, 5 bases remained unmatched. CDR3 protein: CASSHRQGLTGELFF. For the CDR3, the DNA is TGCGCCAGCAGCCATCGACAGGGGTTGACCGGGGAGCTGTTTTTT.

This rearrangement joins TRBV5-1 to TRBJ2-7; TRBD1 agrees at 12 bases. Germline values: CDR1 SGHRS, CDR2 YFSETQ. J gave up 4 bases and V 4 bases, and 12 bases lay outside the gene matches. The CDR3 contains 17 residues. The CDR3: CASSPPLRGQGAYEQYF. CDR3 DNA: TGCGCCAGCAGCCCCCCCCTACGGGGACAGGGGGCTTACGAGCAGTACTTC.

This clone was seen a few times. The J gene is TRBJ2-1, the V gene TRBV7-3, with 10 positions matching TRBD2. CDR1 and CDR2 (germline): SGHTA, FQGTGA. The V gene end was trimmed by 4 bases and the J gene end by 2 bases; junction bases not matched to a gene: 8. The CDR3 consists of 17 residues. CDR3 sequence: CASSSRGGLATYNEQFF. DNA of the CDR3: TGTGCCAGCAGCTCGAGGGGGGGACTAGCGACCTACAATGAGCAGTTCTTC.

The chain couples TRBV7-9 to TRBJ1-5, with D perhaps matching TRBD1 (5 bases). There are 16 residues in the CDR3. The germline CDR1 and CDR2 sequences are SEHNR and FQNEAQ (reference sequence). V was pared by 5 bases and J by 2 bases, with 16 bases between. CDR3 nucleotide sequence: TGTGCCAGCAGCCCCCAGGGCACGGGAGGCAATCAGCCCCAGCATTTT. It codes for CASSPQGTGGNQPQHF. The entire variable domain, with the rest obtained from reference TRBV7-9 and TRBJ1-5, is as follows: DTGVSQNPRHKITKRGQNVTFRCDPISEHNRLYWYRQTLGQGPEFLTYFQNEAQLEKSRLLSDRFSAERPKGSFSTLEIQRTEQGDSAMYLCASSPQGTGGNQPQHFGDGTRLSIL.

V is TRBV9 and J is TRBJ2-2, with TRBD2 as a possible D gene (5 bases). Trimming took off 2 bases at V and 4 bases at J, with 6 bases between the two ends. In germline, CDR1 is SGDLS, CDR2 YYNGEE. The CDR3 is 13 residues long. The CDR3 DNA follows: TGTGCCAGCAGCGTCCGGGGCACCGGGGAGCTGTTTTTT. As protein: CASSVRGTGELFF.

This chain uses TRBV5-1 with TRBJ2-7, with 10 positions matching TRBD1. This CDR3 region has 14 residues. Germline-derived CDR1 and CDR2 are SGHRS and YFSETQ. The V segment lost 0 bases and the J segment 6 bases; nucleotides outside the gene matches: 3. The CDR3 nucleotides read TGCGCCAGCAGCTTGGCCGGGACAGGGGTCGAGCAGTACTTC. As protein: CASSLAGTGVEQYF.

CDR3 DNA: TGTGCCAGCAGTGAACAAGGGGCAAGGCCACTGTTTTTT. It translates to CASSEQGARPLFF. The chain recombines TRBV6-1 with TRBJ1-4, with a tentative D call TRBD1 (5 bases). Per the germline V gene, CDR1 is MNHNS and CDR2 is SASEGT. Trimming took off 2 bases at V and 13 bases at J, with 14 bases between the two ends. CDR3 length equals 13 residues.

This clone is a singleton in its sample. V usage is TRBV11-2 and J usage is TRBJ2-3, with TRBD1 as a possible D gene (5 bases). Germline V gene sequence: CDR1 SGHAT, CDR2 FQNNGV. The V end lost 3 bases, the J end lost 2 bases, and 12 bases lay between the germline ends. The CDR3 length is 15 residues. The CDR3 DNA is TGTGCCAGCAGCTTGACAGTGTGGAACACAGATACGCAGTATTTT. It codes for CASSLTVWNTDTQYF. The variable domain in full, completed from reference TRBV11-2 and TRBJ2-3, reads EAGVAQSPRYKIIEKRQSVAFWCNPISGHATLYWYQQILGQGPKLLIQFQNNGVVDDSQLPKDRFSAERLKGVDSTLKIQPAKLEDSAVYLCASSLTVWNTDTQYFGPGTRLTVL.

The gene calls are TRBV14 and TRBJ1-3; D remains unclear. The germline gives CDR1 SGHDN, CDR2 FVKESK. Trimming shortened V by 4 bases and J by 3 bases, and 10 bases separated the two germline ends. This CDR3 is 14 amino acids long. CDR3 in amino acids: CASSPLFDGNTIYF. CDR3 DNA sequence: TGTGCCAGCAGCCCACTTTTCGATGGAAACACCATATATTTT. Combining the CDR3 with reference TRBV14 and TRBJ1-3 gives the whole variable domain EAGVTQFPSHSVIEKGQTVTLRCDPISGHDNLYWYRRVMGKEIKFLLHFVKESKQDESGMPNNRFLAERTGGTYSTLKVQPAELEDSGVYFCASSPLFDGNTIYFGEGSWLTVV.

The CDR3 DNA reads TGTGCCAGCAGTTATCCTGGGAGCTCCTATAATTCACCCCTCCACTTT. Translating gives CASSYPGSSYNSPLHF. The V call is TRBV6-6, the J call TRBJ1-6; D is unclear. The CDR3 contains 16 residues. Trimming took 3 bases from V and 0 from J, leaving 9 bases between them. Germline CDR1 and CDR2: MNHNY and SVGAGI (reference sequence).

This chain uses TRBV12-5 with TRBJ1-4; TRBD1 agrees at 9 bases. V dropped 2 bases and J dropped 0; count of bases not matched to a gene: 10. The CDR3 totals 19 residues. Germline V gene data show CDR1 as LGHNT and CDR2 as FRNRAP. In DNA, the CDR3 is TGTGCTAGTGGTTTGTCCCGGGACAGGGAGAGTGCAACTAATGAAAAACTGTTTTTT. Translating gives CASGLSRDRESATNEKLFF.

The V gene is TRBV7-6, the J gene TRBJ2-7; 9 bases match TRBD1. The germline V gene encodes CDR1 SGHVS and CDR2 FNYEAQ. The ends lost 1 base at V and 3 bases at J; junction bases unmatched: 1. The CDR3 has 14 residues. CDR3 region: CASSLGGQGYEQYF. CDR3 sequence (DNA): TGTGCCAGCAGCTTAGGGGGACAGGGCTACGAGCAGTACTTC.

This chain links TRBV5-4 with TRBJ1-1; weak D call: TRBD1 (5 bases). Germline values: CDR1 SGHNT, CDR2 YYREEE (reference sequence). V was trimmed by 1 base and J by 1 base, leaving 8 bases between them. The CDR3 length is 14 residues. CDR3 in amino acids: CASSLSGRNTEAFF. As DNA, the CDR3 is TGTGCCAGCAGCTTGTCAGGGCGGAACACTGAAGCTTTCTTT.

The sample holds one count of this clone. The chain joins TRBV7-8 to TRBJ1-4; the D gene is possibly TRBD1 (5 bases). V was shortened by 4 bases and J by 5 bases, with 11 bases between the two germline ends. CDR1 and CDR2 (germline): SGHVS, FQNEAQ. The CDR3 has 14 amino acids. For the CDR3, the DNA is TGTGCCAGCAGCTGGGGCCTTGGAAATGAAAAACTGTTTTTT. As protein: CASSWGLGNEKLFF.

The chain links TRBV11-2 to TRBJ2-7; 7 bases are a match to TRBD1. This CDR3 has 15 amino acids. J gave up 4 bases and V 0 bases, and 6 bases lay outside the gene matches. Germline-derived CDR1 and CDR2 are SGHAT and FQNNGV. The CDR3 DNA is TGTGCCAGCAGCTTAGATGGGGGCAGGGGGTACGAGCAGTACTTC. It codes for CASSLDGGRGYEQYF.

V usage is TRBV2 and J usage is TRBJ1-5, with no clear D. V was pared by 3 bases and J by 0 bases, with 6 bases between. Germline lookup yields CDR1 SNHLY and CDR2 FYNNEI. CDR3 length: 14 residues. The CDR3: CASSDSHSNQPQHF. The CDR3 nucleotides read TGTGCCAGCAGTGACAGTCATAGCAATCAGCCCCAGCATTTT.

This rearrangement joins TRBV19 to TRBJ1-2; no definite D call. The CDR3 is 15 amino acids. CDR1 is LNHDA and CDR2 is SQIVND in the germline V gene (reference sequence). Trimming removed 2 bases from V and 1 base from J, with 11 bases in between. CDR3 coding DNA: TGTGCCAGTAGTATACCGGGATCCTTTAACTATGGCTACACCTTC. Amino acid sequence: CASSIPGSFNYGYTF.

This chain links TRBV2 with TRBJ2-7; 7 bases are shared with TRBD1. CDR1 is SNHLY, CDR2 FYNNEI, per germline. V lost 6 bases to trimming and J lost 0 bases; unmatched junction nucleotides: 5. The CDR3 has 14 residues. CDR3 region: CASSPGQASYEQYF. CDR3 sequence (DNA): TGTGCCAGCAGCCCTGGACAGGCCTCCTACGAGCAGTACTTC.

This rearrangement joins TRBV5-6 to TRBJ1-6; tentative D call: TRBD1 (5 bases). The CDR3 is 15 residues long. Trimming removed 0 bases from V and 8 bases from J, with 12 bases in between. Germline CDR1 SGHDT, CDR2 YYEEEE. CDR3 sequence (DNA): TGTGCCAGCAGCTTGGGCGGCGGGGGGTATTCACCCCTCCACTTT. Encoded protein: CASSLGGGGYSPLHF.

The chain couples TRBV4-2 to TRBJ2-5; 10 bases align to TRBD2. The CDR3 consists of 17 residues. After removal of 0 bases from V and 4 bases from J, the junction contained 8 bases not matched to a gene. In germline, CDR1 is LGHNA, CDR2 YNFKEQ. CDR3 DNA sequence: TGTGCCAGCAGCCAAGATCGAGCGGGGGGGACGGGAGAGACCCAGTACTTC. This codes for CASSQDRAGGTGETQYF.

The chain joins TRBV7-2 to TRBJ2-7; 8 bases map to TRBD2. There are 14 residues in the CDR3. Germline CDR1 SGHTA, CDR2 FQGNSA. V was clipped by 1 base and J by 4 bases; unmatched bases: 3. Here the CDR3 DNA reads TGTGCCAGCAGCTTAGGACTAGCGAGATACGAGCAGTACTTC. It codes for CASSLGLARYEQYF.

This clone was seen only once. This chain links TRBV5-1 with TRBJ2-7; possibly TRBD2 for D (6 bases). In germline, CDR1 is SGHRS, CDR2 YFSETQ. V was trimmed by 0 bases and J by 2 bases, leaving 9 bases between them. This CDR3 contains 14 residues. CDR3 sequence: CASSLDGGTYEQYF. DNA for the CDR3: TGCGCCAGCAGCTTGGATGGGGGGACCTACGAGCAGTACTTC.

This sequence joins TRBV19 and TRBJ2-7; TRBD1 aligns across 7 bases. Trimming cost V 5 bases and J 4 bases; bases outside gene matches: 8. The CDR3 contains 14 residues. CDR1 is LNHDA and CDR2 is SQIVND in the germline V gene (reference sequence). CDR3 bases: TGTGCCAGTAGTGCAGCCGGGACAGAGTACGAGCAGTACTTC. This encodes CASSAAGTEYEQYF. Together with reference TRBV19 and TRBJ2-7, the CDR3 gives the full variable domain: DGGITQSPKYLFRKEGQNVTLSCEQNLNHDAMYWYRQDPGQGLRLIYYSQIVNDFQKGDIAEGYSVSREKKESFPLTVTSAQKNPTAFYLCASSAAGTEYEQYFGPGTRLTVT.

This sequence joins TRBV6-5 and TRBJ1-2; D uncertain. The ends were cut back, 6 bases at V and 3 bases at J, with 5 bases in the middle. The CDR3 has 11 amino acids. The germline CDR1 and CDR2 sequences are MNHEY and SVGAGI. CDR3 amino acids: CASRRDYGYTF. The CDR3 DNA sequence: TGTGCCAGCAGGAGGGACTATGGCTACACCTTC.

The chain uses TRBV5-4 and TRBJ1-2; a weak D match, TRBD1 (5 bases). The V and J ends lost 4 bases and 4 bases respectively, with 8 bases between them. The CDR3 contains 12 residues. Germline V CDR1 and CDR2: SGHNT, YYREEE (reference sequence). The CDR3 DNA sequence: TGTGCCAGCAGCCAGGACACCTATGGCTACACCTTC. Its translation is CASSQDTYGYTF.

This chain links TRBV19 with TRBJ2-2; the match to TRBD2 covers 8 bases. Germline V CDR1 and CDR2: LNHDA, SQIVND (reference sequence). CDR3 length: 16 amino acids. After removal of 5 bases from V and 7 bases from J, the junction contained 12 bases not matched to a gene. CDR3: CASSSLSERGIGELFF. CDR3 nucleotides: TGTGCCAGTAGTTCCCTATCTGAGCGGGGGATCGGGGAGCTGTTTTTT.